This T cell receptor beta chain is from a study of blood T cell repertoires in COVID-19. Study as a whole: From the United States, Italy and Spain came samples of acute and convalescent COVID-19.

The CDR3 spans 16 residues. Trimming shortened V by 3 bases and J by 3 bases, and 17 bases separated the two germline ends. Germline V CDR1 and CDR2: LNHDA, SQIVND (reference sequence). In the study's own analysis: Reference gene primer amplification gave nucleated cell count estimates. The data were produced by immunoSEQ multiplex PCR, yet TCRdb's version contains in-frame clones alone and is incomplete. V, J and clone size were drawn from that table, and D and trimming were deduced from the DNA. The profile covers about 190,000 clones, with roughly 80% appearing a single time and around 6.1% taken by the ten largest.

The receptor's source is a woman in her thirties or forties with acute or convalescent COVID-19. The sample comprised peripheral blood. The chain is built from TRBV19 and TRBJ1-1; weak D call: TRBD1 (6 bases). CDR3 amino acids: CASSILIPRGHTEAFF. As DNA, the CDR3 is TGTGCCAGTAGTATCTTAATCCCCAGGGGTCACACTGAAGCTTTCTTT.